This record covers a single T cell receptor beta chain. This sample is part of a study of blood T cell repertoires in COVID-19. The wider study: Some COVID-19 samples were acute and others convalescent; all came from the United States, Italy and Spain. T cells, B-cell-depleted T cells, or PBMCs provided the cDNA or gDNA that served as material.

The V gene lost 3 bases and the J gene lost 4 bases, with 6 bases spanning the gap. CDR1 is MNHEY and CDR2 is SVGAGI in the germline V gene. CDR3 length equals 12 residues. In the original workflow: Amplification of reference gene primers was used by the study to estimate nucleated cell counts. Method: immunoSEQ multiplex PCR; TCRdb's copy keeps in-frame clones and lacks some. That table gives V, J and clone size, and the DNA gave D and trimming. The sample consists of 130,000 to 150,000 clones, 80% to 90% of them appearing once. The chain recombines TRBV6-5 with TRBJ1-1; D call uncertain. This TCR was sampled from a woman aged 55 to 70 with active COVID-19. The sequencing sample was made of peripheral blood. Written as DNA, the CDR3 is TGTGCCAGCAGTTATACCGGCACTGAAGCTTTCTTT. The encoded protein is CASSYTGTEAFF.